A single sample gave rise to the 9 T cell receptor beta chains below, sequenced in a study of T cell repertoires in cytomegalovirus infection. TCRdb analysed the reads with MiXCR anew, one entry per CDR3 protein. The sample records 200,000 or so distinct CDR3 sequences, roughly 19% being singletons. What was sequenced was PBMCs. These TCRs come from a human donor in good health (CMV status not recorded). Some clones in this sample may be carry-over from other donors' samples.

This clonotype turned up a few times. The chain couples TRBV5-4 to TRBJ2-5, with D perhaps matching TRBD2 (6 bases). In germline, CDR1 is SGHNT, CDR2 YYREEE (reference sequence). This CDR3 has 15 amino acids. Trimming pared 3 bases from V and 1 base from J, leaving 13 bases between. CDR3 residues: CASSSGDDAQETQYF. The CDR3 DNA sequence: TGTGCCAGCAGCTCGGGGGATGATGCCCAAGAGACCCAGTACTTC.

About this clonotype itself: With a much larger clone just one base away, this may be a read error. The chain combines TRBV7-8 with TRBJ2-1; the D gene is possibly TRBD2 (5 bases). The CDR3 totals 15 residues. Trimming shortened V by 5 bases and J by 8 bases, and 19 bases separated the two germline ends. Per the germline V gene, CDR1 is SGHVS and CDR2 is FQNEAQ. CDR3 sequence (DNA): TGTGCCAGCAGCAAGTCCGGGAAAGGGTACGATGAGCAGTTCTTC. Its protein product is CASSKSGKGYDEQFF.

This clonotype was observed at least ten times. The chain uses TRBV7-2 and TRBJ1-1; D is perhaps TRBD1 (6 bases). The CDR3 runs to 14 residues. Per germline, CDR1 SGHTA and CDR2 FQGNSA. V was pared by 0 bases and J by 5 bases, with 10 bases between. CDR3 residues: CASSLANRVTEAFF. CDR3 DNA: TGTGCCAGCAGCTTAGCTAACAGGGTAACTGAAGCTTTCTTT.

A remark on this clonotype: This could be a read error, since a much larger clone is one nucleotide away. The V call is TRBV4-1, the J call TRBJ2-3; D may correspond to TRBD1 or TRBD2 (5 bases each). CDR3 length: 16 residues. The germline CDR1 and CDR2 sequences are MGHRA and YSYEKL. Trimming cost V 4 bases and J 6 bases, with 20 bases left between them. CDR3 nucleotide sequence: TGCGCCAGCAGCCGAAGCAACAGTGAGGGGTCGGATACGCAGTATTTT. Translated, it gives CASSRSNSEGSDTQYF.

This clonotype showed up just a few times. The chain carries TRBV2 and TRBJ1-1; D ambiguous. This CDR3 region has 14 residues. Germline loops: CDR1 SNHLY, CDR2 FYNNEI. The ends were cut back, 6 bases at V and 0 bases at J, with 11 bases in the middle. The CDR3 bases are TGTGCCAGCAGCCGGACCTTAATGAACACTGAAGCTTTCTTT. It specifies CASSRTLMNTEAFF.

This clonotype was observed at least ten times. This rearrangement joins TRBV7-3 to TRBJ2-1; D is ambiguous. The CDR3 has 12 amino acids. Germline V gene sequence: CDR1 SGHTA, CDR2 FQGTGA. Trimming cost V 3 bases and J 9 bases, with 9 bases left between them. The CDR3 DNA reads as TGTGCCAGCAGCTTTCCAGACGGTGAGCAGTTCTTC. Residues: CASSFPDGEQFF.

This clonotype was seen a handful of times. This chain uses TRBV19 with TRBJ1-2, with D possibly matching TRBD1 (5 bases). The CDR3 sequence is 14 residues long. Germline loops: CDR1 LNHDA, CDR2 SQIVND (reference sequence). The germline V and J ends were trimmed by 3 bases and 2 bases, with 10 bases remaining between them. CDR3 loop: CASSMIDSNYGYTF. The CDR3 DNA reads as TGTGCCAGTAGTATGATCGACAGCAACTATGGCTACACCTTC.

Regarding this clonotype: At one boundary the junction diverges from the germline segment, which might be a read error. CDR3 bases: TGCAGTGCCAGAGGGGGCAACGTGAACACTGAAGCTTTCTTT. Translated, it gives CSARGGNVNTEAFF. V and J are TRBV20-1 and TRBJ1-1, with 7 bases fitting TRBD1. This CDR3 spans 14 amino acids. The V gene's germline CDR1 is DFQATT and CDR2 SNEGSKA (reference sequence).

This clonotype was counted between two and nine times. This chain links TRBV6-5 with TRBJ2-7; D tentatively reads TRBD1 or TRBD2 (5 bases each). Germline CDR1 and CDR2: MNHEY and SVGAGI. The CDR3 consists of 17 residues. The germline V and J ends were trimmed by 8 bases and 0 bases, with 23 bases remaining between them. Written as DNA, the CDR3 is TGTGCCAGCCCTAAGAGCGTTGGGACGTCTAGCTCCTACGAGCAGTACTTC. Its translation is CASPKSVGTSSSYEQYF.